Given below is one T cell receptor beta chain in context. What it recognizes is unknown. This specimen comes from a study of T-cell memory formation after mild COVID-19. Study results and limitations: Whereas later expanders leaned CD4+, clones contracting day 15 to 85 showed a balanced CD4/CD8 makeup.

Constant-segment primers and 5'RACE yielded cDNA libraries for TCR alpha and TCR beta, each carrying sample barcodes and UMIs. TCRdb recomputed calls from the 5' RACE reads with MiXCR, one row per CDR3 protein. The sample contains approximately 350,000 distinct CDR3 sequences, around 27% of which appear only once. The trim removed 8 bases at V and 8 bases at J, leaving 6 bases unmatched. Germline V lookup: CDR1 LNHDA, CDR2 SQIVND (reference sequence). There are 12 residues in the CDR3. The genes are TRBV19 and TRBJ2-4; 7 bases fit TRBD2. The source material was PBMCs or a T cell subset sorted from them (not recorded which). The origin of this receptor is an adult woman who had mild COVID-19 (a few samples of this study predate the infection). Cell type and time point are not known. The DNA of the CDR3 is TGTGCCAGTCGGCGGGGGAGGGACATTCAGTACTTC. It translates to CASRRGRDIQYF.